The 25 T cell receptor beta chains given below trace back to one sample, sequenced in a study of technical replicates of blood from four donors. Method: immunoSEQ multiplex PCR; TCRdb's copy keeps in-frame clones and lacks some. The table shows about 81,000 clones, with 81% occurring only once. Sequencing was performed on PBMCs. These receptors were taken from a human donor in good health. Some clones in this sample may be carry-over from other donors' samples.

This sequence joins TRBV7-6 and TRBJ2-1, with 7 positions matching TRBD1. Germline V gene lookup returns CDR1 SGHVS and CDR2 FNYEAQ. The CDR3 is 14 residues long. V trimming: 8 bases; J trimming: 3 bases; junction bases outside the gene matches: 7. Here the CDR3 DNA reads TGTGCCAGCGGCCGAGGGGGCCTCTACAATGAGCAGTTCTTC. Its protein product is CASGRGGLYNEQFF.

At least ten counts were recorded for this clone. The chain couples TRBV7-9 to TRBJ1-4; D remains ambiguous. V was clipped by 5 bases and J by 8 bases, with 18 bases between them. Germline CDR1 reads SEHNR; CDR2 reads FQNEAQ (reference sequence). This CDR3 comprises 15 residues. CDR3 sequence (DNA): TGTGCCAGCAGCACCTGGACGGACGAGGGAGAAAAACTGTTTTTT. As protein: CASSTWTDEGEKLFF. The whole variable domain, remainder taken from reference TRBV7-9 and TRBJ1-4, is DTGVSQNPRHKITKRGQNVTFRCDPISEHNRLYWYRQTLGQGPEFLTYFQNEAQLEKSRLLSDRFSAERPKGSFSTLEIQRTEQGDSAMYLCASSTWTDEGEKLFFGSGTQLSVL.

This chain links TRBV11-2 with TRBJ2-7, with TRBD2 matching 7 bases. Unmatched junction bases numbered 16, after V lost 7 bases and J lost 7 bases. This CDR3 spans 15 amino acids. CDR1 is SGHAT, CDR2 FQNNGV, per germline. In DNA, the CDR3 is TGTGCCAGCACCCCCCGCACGGGGGGAAGTGGGGAGCAGTACTTC. This translates into CASTPRTGGSGEQYF.

The chain recombines TRBV29-1 with TRBJ2-3, with no clear D. This CDR3 comprises 10 residues. Trimming left V 5 bases short and J 5 bases short, with 5 bases between. Germline V lookup: CDR1 SQVTM, CDR2 ANQGSEA. The DNA of the CDR3 is TGCAGCGTTCCCGGAGATACGCAGTATTTT. It yields the protein CSVPGDTQYF.

This chain connects TRBV30 to TRBJ1-1, with a weak D call TRBD1 (5 bases). CDR3 length equals 13 residues. CDR1 is GTSNPN, CDR2 SVGIG, per germline (reference sequence). With 2 bases removed from V and 3 bases from J, the gap between germline ends came to 10 bases. The CDR3 here is CAWSWGGHTEAFF. The CDR3 region has the DNA TGTGCCTGGAGTTGGGGCGGTCACACTGAAGCTTTCTTT. Based on the CDR3 plus reference TRBV30 and TRBJ1-1, the full variable domain is SQTIHQWPATLVQPVGSPLSLECTVEGTSNPNLYWYRQAAGRGLQLLFYSVGIGQISSEVPQNLSASRPQDRQFILSSKKLLLSDSGFYLCAWSWGGHTEAFFGQGTRLTVV.

There are a few counts of this clone. The rearrangement links TRBV7-9 to TRBJ2-1; possibly TRBD1 for D (5 bases). Germline V CDR1 and CDR2: SEHNR, FQNEAQ (reference sequence). This CDR3 contains 16 residues. Trimming took off 5 bases at V and 2 bases at J, with 16 bases between the two ends. The CDR3 protein is CASSHKDPTAYNEQFF. In nucleotides, the CDR3 is TGTGCCAGCAGCCACAAGGATCCGACAGCCTACAATGAGCAGTTCTTC.

The V call is TRBV5-1, the J call TRBJ2-7; 7 nucleotides agree with TRBD1. The CDR3 consists of 14 residues. CDR1 and CDR2 from the germline V gene are SGHRS and YFSETQ. Trimming at V came to 0 bases and at J to 2 bases, leaving 2 bases not matched to a gene. CDR3: CASSLGDSPYEQYF. CDR3 in DNA: TGCGCCAGCAGCTTGGGGGACAGTCCCTACGAGCAGTACTTC.

This clone was seen only a few times. CDR3 loop: CASSLSLSLAGKTQYF. The CDR3 DNA reads as TGTGCCAGCAGCTTATCGTTAAGCTTAGCGGGGAAGACCCAGTACTTC. The V gene is TRBV13, the J gene TRBJ2-5; 8 bases match TRBD2. V shed 2 bases, J shed 6 bases, and the junction held 11 bases outside the gene matches. CDR3 length: 16 residues. Germline V gene sequence: CDR1 PRHDT, CDR2 FYEKMQ (reference sequence).

Only one count was recorded for this clone. The gene calls are TRBV7-2 and TRBJ2-3; 8 bases are a match to TRBD1. Looked up from germline, CDR1 is SGHTA and CDR2 is FQGNSA. The CDR3 spans 14 residues. Unmatched junction bases numbered 3, after V lost 2 bases and J lost 5 bases. This CDR3 is CASSLNRGIDTQYF. For the CDR3, the DNA is TGTGCCAGCAGCTTAAACAGGGGGATAGATACGCAGTATTTT.

V usage is TRBV20-1 and J usage is TRBJ2-5; no firm D call. The CDR3 spans 11 residues. Trimming stripped 4 bases from V and 4 bases from J, with 7 bases between. Germline V lookup: CDR1 DFQATT, CDR2 SNEGSKA (reference sequence). The CDR3 here is CSAIGAETQYF. CDR3 nucleotides: TGCAGTGCTATCGGAGCAGAGACCCAGTACTTC.

The J gene is TRBJ1-1, the V gene TRBV7-3; no clear D gene. Germline-derived CDR1 and CDR2 are SGHTA and FQGTGA. V lost 2 bases, J lost 3 bases, and 10 bases lay in between. The CDR3 runs to 14 residues. As DNA, the CDR3 is TGTGCCAGCAGCTTATTCCCCGCGGACACTGAAGCTTTCTTT. Encoded protein: CASSLFPADTEAFF. Together with reference TRBV7-3 and TRBJ1-1, the CDR3 gives the full variable domain: GAGVSQTPSNKVTEKGKYVELRCDPISGHTALYWYRQSLGQGPEFLIYFQGTGAADDSGLPNDRFFAVRPEGSVSTLKIQRTERGDSAVYLCASSLFPADTEAFFGQGTRLTVV.

This clone occurred a few times. This sequence joins TRBV2 and TRBJ2-7, with TRBD1 matching over 8 bases. The CDR3 covers 14 residues. The trim removed 4 bases at V and 6 bases at J, leaving 8 bases unmatched. Germline assignment: CDR1 SNHLY and CDR2 FYNNEI. The CDR3 reads CASSGDRGVGEQYF. The CDR3, as DNA: TGTGCCAGCAGTGGAGACAGGGGTGTCGGCGAGCAGTACTTC.

The genes are TRBV4-1 and TRBJ2-7; a weak D match, TRBD1 (5 bases). CDR3 length equals 13 residues. Germline loops: CDR1 MGHRA, CDR2 YSYEKL. The V and J ends lost 3 bases and 3 bases respectively, with 9 bases between them. CDR3 in DNA: TGCGCCAGCAGCCATAGTCAGGGCTACGAGCAGTACTTC. Its protein product is CASSHSQGYEQYF.

This clone has just one count. The chain is built from TRBV7-9 and TRBJ2-7; 9 positions match TRBD2. Germline lookup yields CDR1 SEHNR and CDR2 FQNEAQ (reference sequence). The CDR3 runs to 15 residues. V was clipped by 5 bases and J by 1 base; unmatched bases: 6. The CDR3 here is CASSVRLAGSYEQYF. Written as DNA, the CDR3 is TGTGCCAGCAGCGTTCGCCTAGCGGGATCCTACGAGCAGTACTTC.

This chain joins TRBV4-1 and TRBJ1-4; 8 bases agree with TRBD1. The trim removed 0 bases at V and 8 bases at J, leaving 23 bases unmatched. Germline CDR1 is MGHRA and CDR2 is YSYEKL. The CDR3 has 21 amino acids. CDR3 in amino acids: CASSQESPQFWTGPLREKLFF. The CDR3 DNA reads as TGCGCCAGCAGCCAAGAATCTCCGCAGTTCTGGACAGGGCCCCTTAGGGAAAAACTGTTTTTT.

The chain recombines TRBV28 with TRBJ1-1, with D possibly being TRBD1 (6 bases). CDR3 size: 12 residues. V was shortened by 1 base and J by 7 bases, with 7 bases between the two germline ends. Germline CDR1 reads MDHEN; CDR2 reads SYDVKM. For the CDR3, the DNA is TGTGCCAGCAGTTTATTACAGGGTGAAGCTTTCTTT. Protein product: CASSLLQGEAFF.

This rearrangement joins TRBV19 to TRBJ2-7, with TRBD1 matching over 9 bases. CDR3 length equals 14 residues. V lost 11 bases and J lost 6; bases outside the gene matches: 14. Per the germline V gene, CDR1 is LNHDA and CDR2 is SQIVND (reference sequence). In DNA form, the CDR3 reads TGTGCCTCTCGTGAACAGGGGGCGCCAAGCGAGCAGTACTTC. This gives the protein CASREQGAPSEQYF.

The gene calls are TRBV7-3 and TRBJ1-1; D remains ambiguous. V was pared by 6 bases and J by 4 bases, with 15 bases between. This CDR3 is 14 amino acids long. CDR1 and CDR2 (germline): SGHTA, FQGTGA. CDR3 protein: CASSPTGGSTEAFF. The CDR3 region has the DNA TGTGCCAGCAGTCCAACCGGCGGGAGCACTGAAGCTTTCTTT.

The V call is TRBV7-9, the J call TRBJ2-5, with 7 bases aligning to TRBD2. V shed 8 bases and J 6 bases; nucleotides not matched to a gene: 18. This CDR3 is 16 amino acids long. CDR1 SEHNR and CDR2 FQNEAQ come from the germline V gene (reference sequence). DNA for the CDR3: TGTGCCAGCTCAACGGTTGCTATAACGGGACTAAAGACCCAGTACTTC. Its protein product is CASSTVAITGLKTQYF.

The chain joins TRBV12-5 to TRBJ2-2, with D possibly being TRBD2 (5 bases). The CDR3 extends over 16 amino acids. Germline CDR1 is LGHNT and CDR2 is FRNRAP. V was pared by 0 bases and J by 7 bases, with 15 bases between. CDR3 sequence: CASGLVGGSAGGELFF. Here the CDR3 DNA reads TGTGCTAGTGGTTTGGTAGGAGGTTCCGCGGGCGGGGAGCTGTTTTTT.

The V and J genes are TRBV6-5 and TRBJ2-1; 9 bases line up with TRBD2. This CDR3 has 15 residues. V dropped 6 bases and J dropped 0; count of bases not matched to a gene: 3. Per the germline V gene, CDR1 is MNHEY and CDR2 is SVGAGI. The CDR3 sequence: CASSRAGGSYNEQFF. CDR3 in DNA: TGTGCCAGCAGCAGAGCGGGGGGCTCCTACAATGAGCAGTTCTTC.

V gene TRBV7-2 combines with J gene TRBJ2-7, with D possibly matching TRBD1 (6 bases). CDR1 SGHTA and CDR2 FQGNSA come from the germline V gene. V shed 6 bases and J shed 0 bases, with 12 bases lying between them. The CDR3 sequence is 14 residues long. CDR3 in amino acids: CASRPDRHSYEQYF. As DNA, the CDR3 is TGTGCCAGCAGACCTGACAGGCACTCCTACGAGCAGTACTTC.

CDR3 DNA: TGTGCCAGCAGTGCGGGAGTCTCCTACAATGAGCAGTTCTTC. Translation: CASSAGVSYNEQFF. The chain employs TRBV27 and TRBJ2-1; 7 bases map to TRBD2. The CDR3 is made up of 14 amino acids. V lost 5 bases and J lost 0; bases outside the gene matches: 1. The germline CDR1 and CDR2 sequences are MNHEY and SMNVEV (reference sequence).

The chain is built from TRBV5-1 and TRBJ2-5; 7 nucleotides agree with TRBD1. The J call is in doubt because the DNA end fits TRBJ2-7 better. Germline lookup yields CDR1 SGHRS and CDR2 YFSETQ. The length of the CDR3 is 14 residues. The CDR3 DNA follows: TGCGCCAGCAGCACCTGGGACAGCCCTGACGAGCAGTACTTC. It codes for CASSTWDSPDEQYF.

This clone has just one count. The gene calls are TRBV29-1 and TRBJ2-7, with a tentative D call TRBD2 (6 bases). The CDR3 has 15 residues. Germline V CDR1 and CDR2: SQVTM, ANQGSEA. Trimming took 4 bases from V and 4 from J, leaving 20 bases between them. This CDR3 is CSVAGRQGAEYEQYF. The CDR3 DNA is TGCAGCGTTGCCGGGAGACAAGGGGCGGAATACGAGCAGTACTTC.